The next 27 T cell receptor beta chains were all read from a single sample in a study of cytomegalovirus exposure and HLA in healthy donors. PCR employed 60 Vbeta and 13 Jbeta primers. The repertoire was sequenced with immunoSEQ multiplex PCR; TCRdb's copy has only in-frame clones and lacks some. The sample holds under 150,000 clones, 82% seen once. Sequencing input: PBMCs. The receptors here all came from a male donor in good health and CMV-seronegative.

The genes are TRBV28 and TRBJ2-7, with 7 bases matching TRBD1. This CDR3 is 12 amino acids long. J gave up 1 base and V 8 bases, and 2 bases lay outside the gene matches. Looked up from germline, CDR1 is MDHEN and CDR2 is SYDVKM. CDR3 loop: CASATGSYEQYF. CDR3 bases: TGTGCCAGCGCGACAGGGTCCTACGAGCAGTACTTC.

The chain links TRBV27 to TRBJ2-5; no definite D call. The last part of the DNA fits TRBJ2-7 better; the J call may be wrong. The CDR3 totals 12 residues. Germline assignment: CDR1 MNHEY and CDR2 SMNVEV (reference sequence). The CDR3 loop reads CASSQSRYEQYF. CDR3 bases: TGTGCCAGCAGTCAATCGCGCTACGAGCAGTACTTC.

The V call is TRBV11-2, the J call TRBJ1-2; 8 bases are a match to TRBD1. Trimming took 5 bases from V and 4 from J; bases not matched to a gene: 9. CDR3 length: 15 amino acids. The germline CDR1 and CDR2 sequences are SGHAT and FQNNGV. The CDR3 loop reads CASSPGGGQVYGYTF. In DNA form, the CDR3 reads TGTGCCAGCAGCCCAGGGGGGGGACAGGTCTATGGCTACACCTTC.

This sequence joins TRBV4-1 and TRBJ2-5; 9 bases are shared with TRBD1. The assigned J gene may be wrong: the sequence end matches TRBJ2-7 better. Germline CDR1 MGHRA, CDR2 YSYEKL. CDR3 length: 14 residues. The CDR3 region has the DNA TGCGCCAGCAGCCCACAGGGGGCTAGCTACGAGCAGTACTTC. Protein sequence: CASSPQGASYEQYF.

The table lists this clone with a count of one. The V and J genes are TRBV2 and TRBJ1-1; 8 nucleotides line up with TRBD1. The length of the CDR3 is 13 residues. The J segment lost 5 bases and the V segment lost 6 bases, leaving 5 bases of the junction unmatched. In germline, CDR1 is SNHLY, CDR2 FYNNEI. Here the CDR3 DNA reads TGTGCCAGCAGGCAGGGGGCGCGAACTGAAGCTTTCTTT. It translates to CASRQGARTEAFF.

This clone was seen a single time. The genes are TRBV4-2 and TRBJ2-5; 12 nucleotides match TRBD2. The J call could be wrong; TRBJ2-7 is a better fit for the DNA end. CDR3 length: 14 residues. Germline V lookup: CDR1 LGHNA, CDR2 YNFKEQ. The chain's CDR3 is CASSARLAGVEQYF. As DNA, the CDR3 is TGTGCCAGCAGCGCCCGACTAGCGGGAGTCGAGCAGTACTTC.

Details on this clone: The junction does not match germline at one end; this may be a read error. V is TRBV7-9 and J is TRBJ2-3; D unclear. Germline V gene data show CDR1 as SEHNR and CDR2 as FQNEAQ (reference sequence). The CDR3 spans 15 residues. In DNA, the CDR3 is TGTTCCAGCAGCTCTACTTCACTCCGCACAGATACGCAGTATTTT. Protein: CSSSSTSLRTDTQYF.

In DNA form, the CDR3 reads TGTGCCAGCACAGCAGGGGGTTACAATGAGCAGTTCTTC. It is translated as CASTAGGYNEQFF. The chain joins TRBV25-1 to TRBJ2-1; 7 bases match TRBD1. The CDR3 has 13 amino acids. Trimming removed 7 bases from V and 4 bases from J; junction bases left unmatched: 4. Germline CDR1 and CDR2: MGHDK and SYGVNS. The whole variable domain, remainder taken from reference TRBV25-1 and TRBJ2-1, is EADIYQTPRYLVIGTGKKITLECSQTMGHDKMYWYQQDPGMELHLIHYSYGVNSTEKGDLSSESTVSRIRTEHFPLTLESARPSHTSQYLCASTAGGYNEQFFGPGTRLTVL.

A note on this clone: Germline and junction disagree at one end, which may indicate a read error. The V call is TRBV7-9, the J call TRBJ2-3, with 11 bases matching TRBD2. Germline V gives CDR1 SEHNR, CDR2 FQNEAQ (reference sequence). The CDR3 extends over 16 amino acids. The CDR3 region is CARSSLAGGRTDTQYF. The CDR3, as DNA: TGTGCCCGCAGTAGTCTAGCGGGAGGCCGCACAGATACGCAGTATTTT.

The rearrangement joins TRBV15 to TRBJ2-5, with 7 bases aligning to TRBD2. The CDR3 runs 13 residues. V shed 8 bases and J 3 bases; nucleotides not matched to a gene: 6. Germline V gene data show CDR1 as LNHNV and CDR2 as YYDKDF (reference sequence). The CDR3 loop is CATGRAREETQYF. CDR3 nucleotides: TGTGCCACCGGGAGGGCACGTGAAGAGACCCAGTACTTC.

The chain combines TRBV2 with TRBJ2-4, with 7 bases identical to TRBD1. Trimming at V came to 4 bases and at J to 5 bases, leaving 8 bases not matched to a gene. Germline CDR1 and CDR2: SNHLY and FYNNEI. This CDR3 spans 15 amino acids. The CDR3 spells CASSATGYTQNIQYF. CDR3 coding DNA: TGTGCCAGCAGTGCGACAGGGTACACCCAAAACATTCAGTACTTC.

In regard to this clone: One end of the junction varies from germline; a read error may be responsible. This chain connects TRBV7-2 to TRBJ1-2; tentative D call: TRBD1 (5 bases). The CDR3 length is 16 residues. Germline V gene data show CDR1 as SGHTA and CDR2 as FQGNSA. The CDR3 region is CASSLAQGVTVYGHTF. The CDR3, as DNA: TGTGCCAGCAGCTTAGCGCAAGGGGTAACGGTCTATGGCCACACCTTC.

Points on this clone: Other DNA sequences in this sample translate to the same CDR3. This CDR3 reads CASSYQGNTEAFF. CDR3 nucleotides: TGTGCCAGCAGTTATCAGGGCAACACTGAAGCTTTCTTT. V is TRBV6-5 and J is TRBJ1-1; D is perhaps TRBD1 (5 bases). Germline CDR1 and CDR2: MNHEY and SVGAGI. This CDR3 has 13 amino acids. The V gene lost 3 bases and the J gene lost 2 bases, with 7 bases spanning the gap.

This clone has just one count. CDR3 nucleotide sequence: TGTGCCAGCAGTATTAGACTAGCGGGAGTTTTCAATGAGCAGTTCTTC. Residues: CASSIRLAGVFNEQFF. The gene calls are TRBV2 and TRBJ2-1, with 12 bases lining up with TRBD2. The CDR3 is 16 residues long. CDR1 and CDR2 (germline): SNHLY, FYNNEI. Germline trimming cut 5 bases from V and 6 bases from J; bases unmatched to any gene: 8. Drawing the rest from reference TRBV2 and TRBJ2-1, the complete variable domain is EPEVTQTPSHQVTQMGQEVILRCVPISNHLYFYWYRQILGQKVEFLVSFYNNEISEKSEIFDDQFSVERPDGSNFTLKIRSTKLEDSAMYFCASSIRLAGVFNEQFFGPGTRLTVL.

The chain links TRBV4-3 to TRBJ2-5, with 11 nucleotides matching TRBD2. The CDR3 has 15 residues. The junction had 2 bases not matched to a gene; V was cut back by 1 base and J by 4 bases. Germline V gene lookup returns CDR1 LGHNA and CDR2 YSLEER. CDR3: CASSQGGTSGETQYF. The DNA of the CDR3 is TGCGCCAGCAGCCAAGGTGGGACTAGCGGAGAGACCCAGTACTTC.

This chain uses TRBV6-5 with TRBJ2-1, with 7 positions matching TRBD1. Germline loops: CDR1 MNHEY, CDR2 SVGAGI. Unmatched junction bases numbered 6, after V lost 0 bases and J lost 4 bases. The CDR3 covers 16 residues. The CDR3 loop reads CASSYSLGTEYNEQFF. In DNA form, the CDR3 reads TGTGCCAGCAGTTACTCTCTCGGGACAGAGTACAATGAGCAGTTCTTC.

Here the CDR3 DNA reads TGTGCCAGCAGCCCATTCTTTCTAAGCACAGATACGCAGTATTTT. Its translation is CASSPFFLSTDTQYF. The chain uses TRBV7-8 and TRBJ2-3; no reliable D call. The CDR3 has 15 residues. Germline V gives CDR1 SGHVS, CDR2 FQNEAQ. V lost 5 bases and J lost 0, with 12 bases in between.

This clone was seen a single time. V and J are TRBV4-3 and TRBJ2-1; 7 bases are a match to TRBD2. Germline V gene sequence: CDR1 LGHNA, CDR2 YSLEER. V trimming: 0 bases; J trimming: 8 bases; junction bases outside the gene matches: 10. CDR3 length: 16 amino acids. The CDR3 here is CASSQDPALGGDEQFF. In DNA, the CDR3 is TGCGCCAGCAGCCAAGACCCGGCCCTGGGGGGGGATGAGCAGTTCTTC.

The chain combines TRBV6-5 with TRBJ1-5; 8 bases map to TRBD1. J was trimmed by 7 bases and V by 5 bases; bases with no gene match: 10. Germline CDR1 and CDR2: MNHEY and SVGAGI. The length of the CDR3 is 15 residues. This chain's CDR3 is CASSQTQGVQQPQHF. CDR3 nucleotides: TGTGCCAGCAGTCAGACACAGGGGGTACAGCAGCCCCAGCATTTT.

This chain uses TRBV28 with TRBJ2-2; D unresolved. The CDR3 length is 13 residues. Trimming shortened V by 5 bases and J by 0 bases, and 4 bases separated the two germline ends. Germline lookup yields CDR1 MDHEN and CDR2 SYDVKM. CDR3 in amino acids: CASSQTNTGELFF. CDR3 nucleotides: TGTGCCAGCAGTCAGACGAACACCGGGGAGCTGTTTTTT.

For the CDR3, the DNA is TGTGCCAGCAGCGTCCCATCAGATACGCAGTATTTT. Protein sequence: CASSVPSDTQYF. The rearrangement joins TRBV9 to TRBJ2-3, with D hard to call. The ends were cut back, 2 bases at V and 4 bases at J, with 5 bases in the middle. CDR3 length: 12 residues. Germline V gene data show CDR1 as SGDLS and CDR2 as YYNGEE. Complete variable domain (other parts from reference TRBV9 and TRBJ2-3): DSGVTQTPKHLITATGQRVTLRCSPRSGDLSVYWYQQSLDQGLQFLIQYYNGEERAKGNILERFSAQQFPDLHSELNLSSLELGDSALYFCASSVPSDTQYFGPGTRLTVL.

This clone was counted a single time. The chain links TRBV6-5 to TRBJ2-7, with 8 positions matching TRBD1. The CDR3 has 15 amino acids. V lost 6 bases, J lost 6 bases, and 13 bases stayed unmatched. The V gene's germline CDR1 is MNHEY and CDR2 SVGAGI. Here the CDR3 reads CASSLDRGRNLEQYF. The DNA for the CDR3 is TGTGCCAGCAGCCTTGACAGGGGAAGAAATCTCGAGCAGTACTTC.

This chain links TRBV20-1 with TRBJ2-3; D is unclear. V lost 1 base, J lost 8 bases, and 7 bases lay in between. Germline CDR1 is DFQATT and CDR2 is SNEGSKA (reference sequence). The CDR3 length is 11 residues. CDR3 loop: CSARVESTQYF. The CDR3 nucleotides read TGCAGTGCTAGAGTAGAGAGTACGCAGTATTTT.

The genes are TRBV4-2 and TRBJ1-5; TRBD1 aligns across 7 bases. Per the germline V gene, CDR1 is LGHNA and CDR2 is YNFKEQ. The CDR3 runs 15 residues. J gave up 2 bases and V 1 base, and 2 bases lay outside the gene matches. The CDR3 sequence is CASSQATGGNQPQHF. The CDR3 DNA follows: TGTGCCAGCAGCCAAGCCACAGGGGGCAATCAGCCCCAGCATTTT.

This rearrangement joins TRBV7-3 to TRBJ2-1; D may be TRBD2 (6 bases). The CDR3 is made up of 16 amino acids. Deletions cut 1 base from V and 2 bases from J, with 12 bases between. CDR1 and CDR2 (germline): SGHTA, FQGTGA. CDR3 in amino acids: CASSLNSGVAYNEQFF. The CDR3 DNA reads TGTGCCAGCAGCTTAAACTCGGGAGTGGCCTACAATGAGCAGTTCTTC.

This clone appeared a single time. The chain combines TRBV6-5 with TRBJ2-1; tentatively, D is TRBD2 (6 bases). V lost 6 bases and J lost 10, with 22 bases in between. This CDR3 region has 15 residues. Germline loops: CDR1 MNHEY, CDR2 SVGAGI. The CDR3 sequence is CASSQRVAHPAEQFF. The CDR3, as DNA: TGTGCCAGCAGCCAGCGGGTGGCCCACCCGGCGGAGCAGTTCTTC.

This clone has only one observation. The rearrangement uses TRBV6-5 and TRBJ2-7; 11 nucleotides agree with TRBD2. Germline V gives CDR1 MNHEY, CDR2 SVGAGI. The V and J ends lost 7 bases and 3 bases, in that order; junction bases with no gene match: 8. CDR3 length equals 15 residues. The CDR3 coding sequence is TGTGCCAGCACCGATACTAGCGGGAGTCACTACGAGCAGTACTTC. Its protein is CASTDTSGSHYEQYF.